A single sample gave rise to the 27 T cell receptor beta chains below, sequenced in a study of regulatory T cells in long-lasting Graves disease. Time point described: newly diagnosed GD, antithyroid drugs for less than 3 months. Isolated PBMC RNA provided the starting material for the TCR library. Relying on iRepertoire HTBI primers and Arm-PCR of CDR3 regions, the team built TCR beta libraries. TCRdb re-called the multiplex PCR reads with MiXCR, one entry per CDR3 protein. The sample has some 400,000 distinct CDR3 sequences, about 15% seen once; the top ten hold roughly 17%. The same sample was also used in a study of T cells in Graves' hyperthyroidism and ophthalmopathy.

The sequencing used peripheral blood mononuclear cells (PBMCs), collected at new diagnosis, from a patient treated with antithyroid drugs. The receptors were sampled from a woman in her twenties or thirties with Graves disease.

This clonotype occurred many times. The CDR3 DNA is TGTGCCAGTCATACTAGCGGTCGGGAGACCCAGTACTTC. Its translation is CASHTSGRETQYF. This rearrangement joins TRBV28 to TRBJ2-5; TRBD2 aligns across 8 bases. This CDR3 is 13 amino acids long. V gave up 9 bases and J gave up 5 bases; unmatched junction bases: 8. From germline, CDR1 is MDHEN and CDR2 SYDVKM.

This clonotype was seen repeatedly, ten times or more. V is TRBV5-1 and J is TRBJ1-1; D might be TRBD1 (6 bases). V gave up 5 bases and J gave up 5 bases, with 19 bases separating them. This CDR3 contains 15 residues. Per the germline V gene, CDR1 is SGHRS and CDR2 is YFSETQ. CDR3 bases: TGCGCCAGCAGGCCCGGGGGGGGGCGCAGTACTGAAGCTTTCTTT. Translation: CASRPGGGRSTEAFF.

This clonotype has a count of ten or more. V is TRBV28 and J is TRBJ2-5, with 7 bases that match TRBD1. V lost 6 bases to trimming and J lost 4 bases; unmatched junction nucleotides: 26. The germline V gene encodes CDR1 MDHEN and CDR2 SYDVKM. The CDR3 runs 20 residues. CDR3 nucleotides: TGTGCCAGCAGCCCCCTGTTAACAACAGGGGTAATTCGGGCGTCAGAGACCCAGTACTTC. This codes for CASSPLLTTGVIRASETQYF.

This clonotype was picked up a small number of times. The genes are TRBV5-1 and TRBJ2-3, with D unresolved. The length of the CDR3 is 14 residues. V was pared by 5 bases and J by 0 bases, with 10 bases between. Germline V gene data show CDR1 as SGHRS and CDR2 as YFSETQ. The CDR3 DNA reads TGCGCCAGCAGTTACAGCCTGAGCACAGATACGCAGTATTTT. As protein: CASSYSLSTDTQYF. The variable domain in full, with the rest retrieved from reference TRBV5-1 and TRBJ2-3, is KAGVTQTPRYLIKTRGQQVTLSCSPISGHRSVSWYQQTPGQGLQFLFEYFSETQRNKGNFPGRFSGRQFSNSRSEMNVSTLELGDSALYLCASSYSLSTDTQYFGPGTRLTVL.

About this clonotype itself: A far more abundant clone sits one base away, making this likely a read error. The chain links TRBV11-2 to TRBJ2-7; 9 bases are shared with TRBD2. The DNA end is a closer match to TRBJ2-1, so the J assignment may be wrong. In germline, CDR1 is SGHAT, CDR2 FQNNGV. This CDR3 has 13 residues. The CDR3 protein is CASSYGTSREQFF. The CDR3 bases are TGTGCCAGCAGCTATGGGACTAGCCGTGAGCAGTTCTTC.

This chain links TRBV2 with TRBJ2-3, with 11 nucleotides matching TRBD2. V shed 7 bases and J 4 bases; nucleotides not matched to a gene: 10. The CDR3 runs to 16 residues. CDR1 and CDR2 from the germline V gene are SNHLY and FYNNEI. CDR3 sequence (DNA): TGTGCCAGCATTCCACCGGGACTAGCGGAATCAGATACGCAGTATTTT. Protein: CASIPPGLAESDTQYF.

This clonotype was counted between two and nine times. One base away lies a much larger clone, so this may be a sequencing read error. The chain uses TRBV7-2 and TRBJ1-2, with 10 bases aligning to TRBD1. After removal of 8 bases from V and 9 bases from J, the junction contained 9 bases not matched to a gene. The CDR3 runs 13 residues. Germline CDR1 reads SGHTA; CDR2 reads FQGNSA. CDR3 coding DNA: TGTGCCAGCGGCTCGACAGGGGGCCGGAGCTACACCTTC. Residues: CASGSTGGRSYTF. Based on the CDR3 plus reference TRBV7-2 and TRBJ1-2, the full variable domain is GAGVSQSPSNKVTEKGKDVELRCDPISGHTALYWYRQSLGQGLEFLIYFQGNSAPDKSGLPSDRFSAERTGGSVSTLTIQRTQQEDSAVYLCASGSTGGRSYTFGSGTRLTVV.

The chain employs TRBV6-5 and TRBJ1-1; tentatively, D is TRBD1 (5 bases). V was cut by 2 bases and J by 6 bases, with 10 bases left in between. The length of the CDR3 is 13 residues. Per the germline V gene, CDR1 is MNHEY and CDR2 is SVGAGI. CDR3 bases: TGTGCCAGCAGTTACAACGGGGGGTCTGAAGCTTTCTTT. Its protein product is CASSYNGGSEAFF.

This clonotype was counted at least ten times. The chain has TRBV30 and TRBJ1-6; D is perhaps TRBD1 (5 bases). Between the trimmed V and J ends, which lost 3 bases and 9 bases, there was a span of 18 bases. The CDR3 has 15 residues. Germline CDR1 and CDR2: GTSNPN and SVGIG (reference sequence). In DNA, the CDR3 is TGTGCCTGGAGACGACTGGACATGGCCTCTTCACCCCTCCACTTT. This codes for CAWRRLDMASSPLHF.

This clonotype was counted many times. This CDR3 is CASSLGRGRVYEQYF. As DNA, the CDR3 is TGTGCCAGCAGCTTGGGTAGAGGGAGAGTCTACGAGCAGTACTTC. This rearrangement joins TRBV5-6 to TRBJ2-7; D perhaps matches TRBD2 (5 bases). The V end lost 0 bases, the J end lost 3 bases, and 13 bases lay between the germline ends. This CDR3 is built from 15 residues. CDR1 SGHDT and CDR2 YYEEEE come from the germline V gene.

This clonotype showed up many times. V gene TRBV10-3 combines with J gene TRBJ2-7, with 7 bases identical to TRBD2. The CDR3 loop spans 16 amino acids. Germline CDR1 reads ENHRY; CDR2 reads SYGVKD. The junction had 7 bases not matched to a gene; V was cut back by 2 bases and J by 0 bases. This chain's CDR3 is CAISEGLAASSYEQYF. The CDR3 nucleotides are TGTGCCATCAGTGAGGGGCTAGCGGCAAGCTCCTACGAGCAGTACTTC.

This chain connects TRBV10-3 to TRBJ2-2, with TRBD2 as a possible D gene (6 bases). This CDR3 comprises 12 residues. Trimming removed 7 bases at V and 5 bases at J, with 8 bases between. Germline CDR1 and CDR2: ENHRY and SYGVKD. The CDR3 reads CAIKGTTGELFF. The DNA for the CDR3 is TGTGCCATCAAGGGGACTACCGGGGAGCTGTTTTTT.

The chain combines TRBV19 with TRBJ1-2; D remains ambiguous. Germline values: CDR1 LNHDA, CDR2 SQIVND (reference sequence). The CDR3 spans 16 residues. The V end was cut by 7 bases, the J end by 0 bases, with 18 bases between. As DNA, the CDR3 is TGTGCCAGTACCCCTGGGTCCGGGGAGTCTAACTATGGCTACACCTTC. As protein: CASTPGSGESNYGYTF.

The table lists this clonotype with many counts. The rearrangement uses TRBV12-3 or TRBV12-4 and TRBJ2-7, with TRBD1 as a possible D gene (5 bases). This CDR3 has 14 amino acids. The germline V and J ends were trimmed by 6 bases and 2 bases, with 14 bases remaining between them. CDR3 nucleotide sequence: TGTGCCAGCAGCCGTCAGGGCGGTCCCTACGAGCAGTACTTC. Its protein is CASSRQGGPYEQYF.

This clonotype was picked up many times. The chain couples TRBV7-9 to TRBJ2-5; D possibly uses TRBD1 or TRBD2 (6 bases each). CDR1 is SEHNR, CDR2 FQNEAQ, per germline (reference sequence). The length of the CDR3 is 15 residues. The V gene lost 2 bases and the J gene lost 9 bases, with 19 bases spanning the gap. CDR3 nucleotide sequence: TGTGCCAGCAGCTTATTAACAGGGAACCCGGGGGCCCAGTACTTC. This codes for CASSLLTGNPGAQYF.

In this sample, this clonotype turned up many times. The chain uses TRBV10-3 and TRBJ2-1; D is ambiguous. In germline, CDR1 is ENHRY, CDR2 SYGVKD. The V end lost 0 bases, the J end lost 7 bases, and 7 bases lay between the germline ends. The length of the CDR3 is 13 residues. CDR3 in amino acids: CAISESMENEQFF. For the CDR3, the DNA is TGTGCCATCAGTGAGTCGATGGAAAATGAGCAGTTCTTC.

This clonotype was counted many times. This sequence joins TRBV20-1 and TRBJ2-1; TRBD2 matches at 7 bases. The CDR3 is 14 residues long. J lost 2 bases, V lost 4 bases, and 5 bases had no gene match. Germline CDR1 DFQATT, CDR2 SNEGSKA (reference sequence). CDR3 sequence: CSATREDAYNEQFF. In DNA, the CDR3 is TGCAGTGCTACCCGGGAGGACGCCTACAATGAGCAGTTCTTC.

The CDR3, as DNA: TGTGCCAGCAGTGAACAGGGACAGGGACTTCTCACTGAAGCTTTCTTT. Amino acids: CASSEQGQGLLTEAFF. The V and J genes are TRBV6-2 or TRBV6-3 and TRBJ1-1, with 9 nucleotides matching TRBD1. The CDR3 is 16 amino acids. Germline CDR1 MNHEY, CDR2 SVGEGT. The V and J ends lost 5 bases and 4 bases, in that order; junction bases with no gene match: 11.

Ten or more counts support this clonotype. This chain joins TRBV7-8 and TRBJ2-5, with TRBD1 matching over 8 bases. V was clipped by 2 bases and J by 2 bases; unmatched bases: 16. The V gene's germline CDR1 is SGHVS and CDR2 FQNEAQ. The CDR3 is 19 amino acids. The CDR3 spells CASSLIPVGGRGHQETQYF. The CDR3 region has the DNA TGTGCCAGCAGCTTAATCCCCGTTGGGGGCAGGGGGCATCAAGAGACCCAGTACTTC.

This clonotype has only a few counts. Just one base apart from a much larger clone, this may be a read error. Since the CDR3 does not end with the conserved phenylalanine or tryptophan, this likely comes from a read error. The genes are TRBV28 and TRBJ1-1; D is undetermined. V was clipped by 8 bases and J by 2 bases, with 18 bases between them. Germline loops: CDR1 MDHEN, CDR2 SYDVKM. This CDR3 is built from 15 residues. The CDR3 region has the DNA TGTGCCAGCCAGAACTACGGGAGGAGAAACACTGAAGCTTTCTAT. Translated, it gives CASQNYGRRNTEAFY.

With regard to this clonotype: Sequence at one end of the junction differs from germline and may be a read error. This chain connects TRBV11-2 to TRBJ2-5, with 10 bases identical to TRBD2. Germline CDR1 SGHAT, CDR2 FQNNGV. CDR3 length equals 18 residues. The CDR3 DNA reads as TGTACCAGCAGTTTAGGTACTAGCGGGACTTCGGTCCAAGAGACCCAGTACTTC. Translated: CTSSLGTSGTSVQETQYF.

The CDR3 sequence is CASRGQGVTGELFF. CDR3 nucleotide sequence: TGTGCCAGCAGAGGCCAGGGGGTCACCGGGGAGCTGTTTTTT. This chain links TRBV3-1 with TRBJ2-2; 7 nucleotides match TRBD1. Trimming took 6 bases from V and 4 from J; bases not matched to a gene: 5. The CDR3 totals 14 residues. The germline V gene has CDR1 LGHDT and CDR2 YNNKEL (reference sequence).

This clonotype was detected many times. V and J are TRBV2 and TRBJ1-2; 9 bases are a match to TRBD1. From germline, CDR1 is SNHLY and CDR2 FYNNEI. The CDR3 length is 15 residues. Trimming removed 2 bases from V and 6 bases from J; junction bases left unmatched: 7. Written as DNA, the CDR3 is TGTGCCAGCAGTGAACTGGACAGGGGACCAGATGGCTACACCTTC. This translates into CASSELDRGPDGYTF.

This clonotype was seen more than once but under ten times. This rearrangement joins TRBV30 to TRBJ2-5; tentatively, D is TRBD2 (5 bases). Germline V gives CDR1 GTSNPN, CDR2 SVGIG (reference sequence). V lost 0 bases and J lost 4, with 9 bases in between. The CDR3 has 13 amino acids. The CDR3 region has the DNA TGTGCCTGGAGTGTACGGGGTGCAGAGACCCAGTACTTC. Encoded protein: CAWSVRGAETQYF.

Regarding this clonotype: Given a much more abundant clone one base away, this may be a read error. V and J are TRBV6-1 and TRBJ2-7; 8 nucleotides line up with TRBD1. The germline gives CDR1 MNHNS, CDR2 SASEGT. The length of the CDR3 is 15 residues. The CDR3 DNA reads as TGTGCCAGCAGACAATCGCAGGGGGCATCCTACGTGCAGTACTTC. Its translation: CASRQSQGASYVQYF.

This clonotype has at least ten counts. The chain employs TRBV29-1 and TRBJ2-5, with 8 bases lining up with TRBD2. The CDR3 runs to 14 residues. Germline CDR1 SQVTM, CDR2 ANQGSEA. V lost 6 bases to trimming and J lost 2 bases; unmatched junction nucleotides: 8. The CDR3 nucleotides are TGCAGCGTACCCGGGGGGGGGGCACAAGAGACCCAGTACTTC. It encodes CSVPGGGAQETQYF.

This rearrangement joins TRBV19 to TRBJ2-4; either TRBD1 or TRBD2 may supply D (5 bases each). Deletions cut 2 bases from V and 3 bases from J, with 8 bases between. Germline V gene sequence: CDR1 LNHDA, CDR2 SQIVND (reference sequence). The CDR3 loop spans 14 amino acids. CDR3 loop: CASSIRGVKNIQYF. For the CDR3, the DNA is TGTGCCAGTAGTATAAGAGGGGTCAAAAACATTCAGTACTTC.